This note documents a single T cell receptor beta chain sequence. Its antigen is as yet unknown. These data are taken from a study of CD8 T cells in ankylosing spondylitis. Study observations and caveats: Significantly higher representation of disease-linked clones was reported for matched ankylosing spondylitis synovial fluid.

The germline gives CDR1 MDHEN, CDR2 SYDVKM. Trimming removed 5 bases from V and 3 bases from J, with 17 bases in between. The CDR3 length is 15 residues. TCRdb independently ran MiXCR on the 5' RACE reads; one entry per CDR3 protein. The sample holds 200,000 or so distinct CDR3 sequences, under 15% seen once. The sequenced sample consisted of blood, either unsorted or a sorted T cell fraction (not recorded which). This TCR came from a female donor with ankylosing spondylitis or in good health (not recorded which). The V gene is TRBV28, the J gene TRBJ2-7; no definite D call. This CDR3 reads CASSPRYAIFYEQYF. In DNA form, the CDR3 reads TGTGCCAGCAGTCCCCGATATGCGATTTTCTACGAGCAGTACTTC.